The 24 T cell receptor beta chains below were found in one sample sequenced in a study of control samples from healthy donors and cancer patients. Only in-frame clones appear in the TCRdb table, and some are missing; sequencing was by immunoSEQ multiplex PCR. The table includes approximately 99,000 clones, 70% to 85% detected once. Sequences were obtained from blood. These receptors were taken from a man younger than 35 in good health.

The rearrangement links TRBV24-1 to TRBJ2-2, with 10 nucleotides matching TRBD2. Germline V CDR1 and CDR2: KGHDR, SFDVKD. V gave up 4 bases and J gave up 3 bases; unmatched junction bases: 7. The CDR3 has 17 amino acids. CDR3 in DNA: TGTGCCACCAGTGAGGAACCGGGACTAGCGTACACCGGGGAGCTGTTTTTT. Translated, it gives CATSEEPGLAYTGELFF.

The CDR3 region has the DNA TGTGCCACCAGCTATGGGGGGCCTAGCACAGATACGCAGTATTTT. This codes for CATSYGGPSTDTQYF. This chain joins TRBV15 and TRBJ2-3, with D perhaps given as TRBD1 or TRBD2 (6 bases each). Trimming removed 5 bases from V and 0 bases from J, with 12 bases in between. CDR1 is LNHNV, CDR2 YYDKDF, per germline (reference sequence). The CDR3 spans 15 residues.

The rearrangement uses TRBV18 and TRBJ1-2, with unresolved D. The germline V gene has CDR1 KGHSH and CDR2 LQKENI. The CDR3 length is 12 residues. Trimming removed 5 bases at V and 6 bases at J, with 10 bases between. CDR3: CASSSSGDGYTF. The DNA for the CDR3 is TGTGCCAGCTCATCCTCAGGCGATGGCTACACCTTC.

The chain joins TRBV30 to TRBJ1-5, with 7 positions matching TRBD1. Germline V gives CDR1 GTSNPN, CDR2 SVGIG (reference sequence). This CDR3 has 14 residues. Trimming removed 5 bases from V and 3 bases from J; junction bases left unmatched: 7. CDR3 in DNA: TGTGCCTGGGCGGACAGGACCTTCAATCAGCCCCAGCATTTT. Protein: CAWADRTFNQPQHF.

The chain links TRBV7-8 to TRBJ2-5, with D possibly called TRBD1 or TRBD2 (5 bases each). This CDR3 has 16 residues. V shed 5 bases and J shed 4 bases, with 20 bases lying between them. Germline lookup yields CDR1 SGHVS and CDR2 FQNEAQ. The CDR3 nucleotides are TGTGCCAGCAGCGTTAGTTCCGGGACCTATAGAGAGACCCAGTACTTC. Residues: CASSVSSGTYRETQYF.

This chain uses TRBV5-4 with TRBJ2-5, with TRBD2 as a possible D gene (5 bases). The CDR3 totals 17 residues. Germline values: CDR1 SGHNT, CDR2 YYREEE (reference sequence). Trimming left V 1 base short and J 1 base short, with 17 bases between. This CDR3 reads CASSLYPPRVPQETQYF. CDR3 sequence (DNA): TGTGCCAGCAGCTTGTACCCCCCGAGGGTACCCCAAGAGACCCAGTACTTC.

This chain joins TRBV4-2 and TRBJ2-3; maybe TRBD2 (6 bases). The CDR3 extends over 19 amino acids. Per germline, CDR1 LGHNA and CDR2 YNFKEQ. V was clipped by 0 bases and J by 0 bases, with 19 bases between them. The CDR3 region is CASSQDLLVTRLSTDTQYF. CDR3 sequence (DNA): TGTGCCAGCAGCCAAGATCTGTTGGTGACTAGGCTTAGCACAGATACGCAGTATTTT.

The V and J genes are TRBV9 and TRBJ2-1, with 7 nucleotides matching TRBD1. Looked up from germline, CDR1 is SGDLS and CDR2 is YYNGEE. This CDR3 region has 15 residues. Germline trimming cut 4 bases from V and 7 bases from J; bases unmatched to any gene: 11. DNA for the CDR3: TGTGCCAGCAGCATACCAGGGGGAACGGGGAATGAGCAGTTCTTC. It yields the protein CASSIPGGTGNEQFF.

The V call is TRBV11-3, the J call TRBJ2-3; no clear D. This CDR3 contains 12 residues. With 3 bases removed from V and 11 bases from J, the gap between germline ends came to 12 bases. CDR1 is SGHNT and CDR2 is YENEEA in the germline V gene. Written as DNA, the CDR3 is TGTGCCAGCAGCTTCGACCACGCAGTGCAGTATTTT. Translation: CASSFDHAVQYF.

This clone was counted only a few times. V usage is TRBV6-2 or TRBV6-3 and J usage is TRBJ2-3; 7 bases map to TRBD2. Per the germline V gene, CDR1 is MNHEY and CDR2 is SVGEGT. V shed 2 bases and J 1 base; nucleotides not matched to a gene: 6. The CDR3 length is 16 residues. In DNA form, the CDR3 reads TGTGCCAGCAGTTACCCCCCCAGCGGGGGCACAGATACGCAGTATTTT. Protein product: CASSYPPSGGTDTQYF.

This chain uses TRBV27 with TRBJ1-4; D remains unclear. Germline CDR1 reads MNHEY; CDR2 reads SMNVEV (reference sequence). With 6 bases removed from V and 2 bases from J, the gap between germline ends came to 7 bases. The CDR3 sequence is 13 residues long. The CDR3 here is CASRTGTNEKLFF. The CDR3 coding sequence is TGTGCCAGCAGGACGGGGACTAATGAAAAACTGTTTTTT.

The CDR3 loop reads CSSWGGFDYGYTF. In DNA, the CDR3 is TGCAGCTCATGGGGGGGTTTCGACTATGGCTACACCTTC. This chain joins TRBV29-1 and TRBJ1-2, with D perhaps TRBD1 (5 bases). Germline-derived CDR1 and CDR2 are SQVTM and ANQGSEA. CDR3 size: 13 residues. Trimming pared 8 bases from V and 3 bases from J, leaving 16 bases between.

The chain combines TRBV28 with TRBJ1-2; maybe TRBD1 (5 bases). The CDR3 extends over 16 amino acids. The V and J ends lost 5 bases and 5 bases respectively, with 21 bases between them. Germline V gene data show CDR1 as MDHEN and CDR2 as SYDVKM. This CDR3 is CASSPPQGRVGYGYTF. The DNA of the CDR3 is TGTGCCAGCAGTCCACCCCAAGGCAGGGTAGGGTATGGCTACACCTTC.

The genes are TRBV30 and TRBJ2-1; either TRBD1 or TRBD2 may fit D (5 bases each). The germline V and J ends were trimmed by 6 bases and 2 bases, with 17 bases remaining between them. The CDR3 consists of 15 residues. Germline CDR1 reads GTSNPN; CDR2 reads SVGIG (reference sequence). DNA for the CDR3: TGTGCCTGTCCCCGGGACCCGCCCCCCTACAATGAGCAGTTCTTC. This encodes CACPRDPPPYNEQFF.

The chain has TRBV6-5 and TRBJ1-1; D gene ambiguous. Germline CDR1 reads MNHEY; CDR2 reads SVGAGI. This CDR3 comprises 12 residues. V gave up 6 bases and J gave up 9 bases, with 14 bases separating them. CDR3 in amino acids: CASSPLGFQAFF. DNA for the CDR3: TGTGCCAGCAGCCCGCTCGGATTTCAAGCTTTCTTT.

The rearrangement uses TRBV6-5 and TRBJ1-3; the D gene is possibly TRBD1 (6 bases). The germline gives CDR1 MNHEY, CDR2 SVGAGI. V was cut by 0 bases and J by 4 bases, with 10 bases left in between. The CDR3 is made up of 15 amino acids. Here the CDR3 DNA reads TGTGCCAGCAGTTACTCGCCCAGGGGAGGAAACACCATATATTTT. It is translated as CASSYSPRGGNTIYF.

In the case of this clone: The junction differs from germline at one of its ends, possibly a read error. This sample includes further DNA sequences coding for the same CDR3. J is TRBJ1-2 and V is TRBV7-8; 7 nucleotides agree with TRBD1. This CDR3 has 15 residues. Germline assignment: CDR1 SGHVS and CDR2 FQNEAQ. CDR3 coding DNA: TGTGCCAGCTCCGGAGGGGCAGGGGGAGACTACGGCTACACCTTC. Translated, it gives CASSGGAGGDYGYTF. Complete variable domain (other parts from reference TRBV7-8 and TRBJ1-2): GAGVSQSPRYKVAKRGQDVALRCDPISGHVSLFWYQQALGQGPEFLTYFQNEAQLDKSGLPSDRFFAERPEGSVSTLKIQRTQQEDSAVYLCASSGGAGGDYGYTFGSGTRLTVV.

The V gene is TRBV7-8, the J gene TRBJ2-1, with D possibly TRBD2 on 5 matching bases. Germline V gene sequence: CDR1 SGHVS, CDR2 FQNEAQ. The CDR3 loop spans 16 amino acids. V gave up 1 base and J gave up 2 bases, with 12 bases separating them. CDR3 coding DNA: TGTGCCAGCAGCTTAGTTGGCAGCGGACCCTACAATGAGCAGTTCTTC. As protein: CASSLVGSGPYNEQFF.

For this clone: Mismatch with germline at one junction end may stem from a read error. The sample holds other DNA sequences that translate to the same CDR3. The CDR3 DNA reads as TGTGCCAGTAGTATGAGGTCAGGGTGGTCCACAGATACACAGTATTTT. Amino acid sequence: CASSMRSGWSTDTQYF. The chain links TRBV19 to TRBJ2-3, with a weak D call TRBD1 (5 bases). There are 16 residues in the CDR3. Germline V gene sequence: CDR1 LNHDA, CDR2 SQIVND (reference sequence). Drawing the rest from reference TRBV19 and TRBJ2-3, the complete variable domain is DGGITQSPKYLFRKEGQNVTLSCEQNLNHDAMYWYRQDPGQGLRLIYYSQIVNDFQKGDIAEGYSVSREKKESFPLTVTSAQKNPTAFYLCASSMRSGWSTDTQYFGPGTRLTVL.

The CDR3 region is CASSSADRGKETQYF. As DNA, the CDR3 is TGTGCCAGCAGTTCCGCGGACAGGGGGAAAGAGACCCAGTACTTC. V and J are TRBV6-2 or TRBV6-3 and TRBJ2-5; 10 nucleotides line up with TRBD1. This CDR3 spans 15 amino acids. CDR1 and CDR2 (germline): MNHEY, SVGEGT. V was clipped by 4 bases and J by 3 bases; unmatched bases: 5.

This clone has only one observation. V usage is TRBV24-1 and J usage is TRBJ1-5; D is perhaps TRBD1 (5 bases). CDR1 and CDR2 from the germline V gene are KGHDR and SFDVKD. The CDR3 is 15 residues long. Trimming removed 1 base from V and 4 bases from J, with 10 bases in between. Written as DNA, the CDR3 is TGTGCCACCAGTGATTTTCGGGGGACTAATCAGCCCCAGCATTTT. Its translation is CATSDFRGTNQPQHF.

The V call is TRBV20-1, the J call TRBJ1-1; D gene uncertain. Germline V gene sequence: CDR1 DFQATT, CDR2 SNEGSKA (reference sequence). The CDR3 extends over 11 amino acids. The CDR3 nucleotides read TGCAGCATGGGTGCGGACACTGAAGCTTTCTTT. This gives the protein CSMGADTEAFF.

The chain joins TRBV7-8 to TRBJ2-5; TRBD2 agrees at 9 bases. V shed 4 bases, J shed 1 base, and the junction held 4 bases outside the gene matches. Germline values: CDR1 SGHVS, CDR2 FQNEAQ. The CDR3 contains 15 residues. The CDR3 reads CASSWSSGAQETQYF. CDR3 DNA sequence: TGTGCCAGCAGCTGGTCTAGCGGGGCCCAAGAGACCCAGTACTTC.

This chain's CDR3 is CATSGLAGGKETQYF. CDR3 bases: TGTGCCACCAGTGGACTAGCGGGGGGGAAAGAGACCCAGTACTTC. The gene calls are TRBV24-1 and TRBJ2-5, with TRBD2 identical over 14 bases. Germline V gives CDR1 KGHDR, CDR2 SFDVKD. CDR3 size: 15 residues. V lost 5 bases, J lost 3 bases, and 1 base stayed unmatched.